This T cell receptor (beta chain) was identified in a study of shared clonotypes between healthy human individuals. Findings and limits, study-wide: When naive CD4 clonotypes were compared across several donors, roughly 4.9% were shared.

Concerning this clone itself: Its specificity is unknown.

Germline-derived CDR1 and CDR2 are SGHTA and FQGNSA. V was shortened by 0 bases and J by 1 base, with 11 bases between the two germline ends. The CDR3 loop spans 16 amino acids. Splitting of each subset's genomic DNA was done evenly across several immunoSEQ plates. Some clones are missing from TCRdb's copy, which holds only in-frame ones; the method was immunoSEQ multiplex PCR. The table has some 1 million clones, under 80% seen once. This chain joins TRBV7-2 and TRBJ2-3; tentatively, D is TRBD1 (5 bases). The source is a man between 18 and 29 years old in good health. The sequencing input was memory CD4+ T cells sorted from blood. Subset denoted: CD45RA-negative fraction. CDR3 sequence reads: CASSLAQGSGTDTQYF. CDR3 nucleotide sequence: TGTGCCAGCAGCTTAGCGCAGGGCTCGGGCACAGATACGCAGTATTTT. Filled out from reference TRBV7-2 and TRBJ2-3, the complete variable domain reads GAGVSQSPSNKVTEKGKDVELRCDPISGHTALYWYRQSLGQGLEFLIYFQGNSAPDKSGLPSDRFSAERTGGSVSTLTIQRTQQEDSAVYLCASSLAQGSGTDTQYFGPGTRLTVL.